This TCR beta chain came from a study of blood T cell repertoires in COVID-19. Methods used by the authors: Nucleated cell number was recorded as an estimate derived from reference gene primer amplification. Profiled with immunoSEQ multiplex PCR; TCRdb holds only in-frame clones, not every one. V, J and clone size are those of that table, while D and trimming were read from the DNA. The repertoire has around 470,000 clones, roughly 89% of them found once; the top ten carry approximately 0.9%. The clonotype comes from a man aged 18 to 29 with COVID-19, enrolled during active disease. The sequencing sample was made of peripheral blood.

Here the CDR3 DNA reads TGCGCCAGCAGCCAAACCCAGGCCGGGACTAGCACAGATACGCAGTATTTT. Protein: CASSQTQAGTSTDTQYF. V and J are TRBV4-1 and TRBJ2-3; D is possibly TRBD2 (6 bases). V lost 2 bases, J lost 0 bases, and 15 bases lay in between. Germline V gives CDR1 MGHRA, CDR2 YSYEKL. This CDR3 has 17 amino acids.